What follows describes a single T cell receptor (beta chain). The germline CDR1 and CDR2 sequences are SGHKS and YYEKEE (reference sequence). This CDR3 contains 14 residues. J lost 3 bases, V lost 0 bases, and 2 bases had no gene match. These data are taken from a study of control samples from healthy donors and cancer patients. Assay: immunoSEQ multiplex PCR; the TCRdb copy retains only in-frame clones and omits some. The sample lists roughly 14,000 clones; about nine tenths were seen once. Sequenced sample: PBMCs. The V call is TRBV5-5, the J call TRBJ2-7; 8 bases are a match to TRBD2. The TCR sequence derives from a woman in her 70s with colorectal cancer. The CDR3 protein is CASSLVTSVYEQYF. CDR3 sequence (DNA): TGTGCCAGCAGCTTGGTGACTAGCGTCTACGAGCAGTACTTC.